Described below is a single TCR beta chain sequence and its context. Germline loops: CDR1 MDHEN, CDR2 SYDVKM. V was pared by 3 bases and J by 4 bases, with 6 bases between. CDR3 size: 12 residues. Single viable CD3+CD4+CD8-CD45RO+ cells were sorted as the memory CD4+ T cells. The sample belongs to a study of memory CD4+ T cells and cytomegalovirus serostatus. Assay used: immunoSEQ multiplex PCR; TCRdb lists only in-frame clones, some missing. This table has approximately 50,000 clones, roughly 77% appearing once. The sequenced material came from memory CD4+ T cells from blood. The chain recombines TRBV28 with TRBJ2-5; the D gene is possibly TRBD2 (5 bases). The clonotype originates from an adult in good health and CMV-seropositive. The CDR3 DNA reads as TGTGCCAGCAGTTTTCGGGGAGAGACCCAGTACTTC. Its protein product is CASSFRGETQYF.